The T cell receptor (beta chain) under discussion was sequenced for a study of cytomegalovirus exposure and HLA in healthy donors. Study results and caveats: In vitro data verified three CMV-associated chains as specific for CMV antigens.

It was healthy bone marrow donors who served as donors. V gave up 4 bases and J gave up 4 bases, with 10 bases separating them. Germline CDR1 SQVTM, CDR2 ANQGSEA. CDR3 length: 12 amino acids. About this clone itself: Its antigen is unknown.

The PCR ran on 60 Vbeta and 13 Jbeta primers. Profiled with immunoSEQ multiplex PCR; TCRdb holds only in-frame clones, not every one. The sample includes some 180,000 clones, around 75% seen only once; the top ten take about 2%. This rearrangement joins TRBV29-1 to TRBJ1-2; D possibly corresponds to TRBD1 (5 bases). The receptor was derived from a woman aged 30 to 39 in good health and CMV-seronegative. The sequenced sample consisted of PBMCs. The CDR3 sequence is CSVGGGAYGYTF. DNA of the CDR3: TGCAGCGTTGGCGGGGGAGCCTATGGCTACACCTTC.